These 5 T cell receptor beta chains were all obtained from the same sample, sequenced in a study of OX40 agonist ivuxolimab in advanced cancers. Using immunoSEQ multiplex PCR, the repertoire was profiled, and TCRdb retains in-frame clones only, with some absent. The repertoire consists of about 50,000 clones, with approximately 88% occurring once and the leading ten covering 45% to 70%. The sequencing here drew on CD4+ or CD8+ T cells sorted from blood, taken in a trial of the OX40 agonist ivuxolimab. The receptors were sampled from an adult with an advanced solid tumor such as melanoma, head and neck, liver or kidney cancer.

The rearrangement joins TRBV30 to TRBJ1-4; the D gene is possibly TRBD1 (5 bases). V lost 3 bases, J lost 8 bases, and 16 bases lay in between. The germline V gene encodes CDR1 GTSNPN and CDR2 SVGIG (reference sequence). The CDR3 consists of 14 residues. The CDR3: CAWSRDGPDEKLFF. CDR3 nucleotide sequence: TGTGCCTGGAGCCGGGACGGCCCGGACGAAAAACTGTTTTTT.

A few counts support this clone. The chain employs TRBV5-1 and TRBJ1-1; 7 bases agree with TRBD1. CDR3 length equals 15 residues. The trim removed 0 bases at V and 5 bases at J, leaving 7 bases unmatched. Looked up from germline, CDR1 is SGHRS and CDR2 is YFSETQ. CDR3: CASSLAHRGLTEAFF. As DNA, the CDR3 is TGCGCCAGCAGCTTGGCCCACAGGGGCCTTACTGAAGCTTTCTTT.

This clone was observed a single time. The chain recombines TRBV13 with TRBJ2-1; D tentatively reads TRBD1 or TRBD2 (5 bases each). Germline V gene lookup returns CDR1 PRHDT and CDR2 FYEKMQ (reference sequence). Deletions cut 3 bases from V and 6 bases from J, with 12 bases between. The CDR3 runs to 14 residues. The CDR3 sequence is CASSFRSGTNEQFF. The CDR3 DNA follows: TGTGCCAGCAGCTTTAGGTCAGGGACCAATGAGCAGTTCTTC. Supplemented by reference TRBV13 and TRBJ2-1, the full variable domain reads AAGVIQSPRHLIKEKRETATLKCYPIPRHDTVYWYQQGPGQDPQFLISFYEKMQSDKGSIPDRFSAQQFSDYHSELNMSSLELGDSALYFCASSFRSGTNEQFFGPGTRLTVL.

The chain joins TRBV30 to TRBJ2-3, with D unresolved. The CDR3 contains 12 residues. Between the trimmed V and J ends, which lost 2 bases and 5 bases, there was a span of 8 bases. Germline values: CDR1 GTSNPN, CDR2 SVGIG (reference sequence). The CDR3 is CAWSIVGDTQYF. The CDR3 bases are TGTGCCTGGAGTATAGTGGGAGATACGCAGTATTTT.

The chain is built from TRBV10-3 and TRBJ1-5, with D hard to call. This CDR3 is built from 13 residues. Germline values: CDR1 ENHRY, CDR2 SYGVKD. The ends were cut back, 11 bases at V and 0 bases at J, with 11 bases in the middle. The CDR3 coding sequence is TGTGCCGTATCTACAGATAGCAATCAGCCCCAGCATTTT. Amino acids: CAVSTDSNQPQHF.